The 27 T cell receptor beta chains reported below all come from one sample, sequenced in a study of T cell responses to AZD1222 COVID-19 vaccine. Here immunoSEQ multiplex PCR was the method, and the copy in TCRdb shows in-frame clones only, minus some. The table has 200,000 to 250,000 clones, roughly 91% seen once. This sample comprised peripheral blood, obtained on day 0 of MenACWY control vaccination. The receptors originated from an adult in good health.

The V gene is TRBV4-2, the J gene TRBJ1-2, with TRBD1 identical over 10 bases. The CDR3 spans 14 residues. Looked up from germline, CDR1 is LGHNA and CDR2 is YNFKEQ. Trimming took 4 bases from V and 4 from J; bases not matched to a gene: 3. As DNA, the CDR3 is TGTGCCAGCAGCCGGGACAGGGGAGGCTATGGCTACACCTTC. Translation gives CASSRDRGGYGYTF.

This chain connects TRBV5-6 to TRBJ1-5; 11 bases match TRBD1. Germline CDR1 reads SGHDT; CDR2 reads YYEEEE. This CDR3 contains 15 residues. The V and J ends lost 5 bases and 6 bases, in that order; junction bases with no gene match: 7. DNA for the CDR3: TGTGCCAGCAGTCGGGACAGGGGGGTACGTCAGCCCCAGCATTTT. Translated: CASSRDRGVRQPQHF.

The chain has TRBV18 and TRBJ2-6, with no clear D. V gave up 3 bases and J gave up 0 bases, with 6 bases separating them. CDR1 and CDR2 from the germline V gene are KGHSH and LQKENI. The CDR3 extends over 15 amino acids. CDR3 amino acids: CASSPPNSGANVLTF. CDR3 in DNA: TGTGCCAGCTCACCCCCCAACTCTGGGGCCAACGTCCTGACTTTC.

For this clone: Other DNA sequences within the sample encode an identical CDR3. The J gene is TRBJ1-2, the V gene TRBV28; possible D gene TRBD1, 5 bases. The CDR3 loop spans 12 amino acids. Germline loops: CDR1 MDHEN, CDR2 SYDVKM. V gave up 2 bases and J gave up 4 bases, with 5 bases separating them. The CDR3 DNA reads TGTGCCAGCAGTTTAGGGGGCTATGGCTACACCTTC. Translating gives CASSLGGYGYTF.

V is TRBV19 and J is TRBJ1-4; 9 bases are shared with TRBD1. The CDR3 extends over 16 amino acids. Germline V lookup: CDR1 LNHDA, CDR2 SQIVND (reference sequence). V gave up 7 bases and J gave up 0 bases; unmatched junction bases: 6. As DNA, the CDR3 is TGTGCCAGTAAGGACAGGGGAAGGGCAACTAATGAAAAACTGTTTTTT. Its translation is CASKDRGRATNEKLFF.

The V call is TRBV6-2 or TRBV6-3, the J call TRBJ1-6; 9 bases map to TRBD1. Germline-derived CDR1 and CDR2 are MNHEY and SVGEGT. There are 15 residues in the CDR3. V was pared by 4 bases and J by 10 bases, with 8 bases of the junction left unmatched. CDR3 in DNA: TGTGCCAGCAGTTCACCCGGGACAGGGAACTCACCCCTCCACTTT. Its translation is CASSSPGTGNSPLHF.

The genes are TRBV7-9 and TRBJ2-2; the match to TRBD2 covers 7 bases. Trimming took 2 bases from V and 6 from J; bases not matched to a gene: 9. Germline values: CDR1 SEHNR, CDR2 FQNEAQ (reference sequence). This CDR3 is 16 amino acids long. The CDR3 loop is CASSLFGGDPAGELFF. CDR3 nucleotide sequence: TGTGCCAGCAGCTTATTTGGGGGGGATCCCGCCGGGGAGCTGTTTTTT. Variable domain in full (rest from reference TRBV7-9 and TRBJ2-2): DTGVSQNPRHKITKRGQNVTFRCDPISEHNRLYWYRQTLGQGPEFLTYFQNEAQLEKSRLLSDRFSAERPKGSFSTLEIQRTEQGDSAMYLCASSLFGGDPAGELFFGEGSRLTVL.

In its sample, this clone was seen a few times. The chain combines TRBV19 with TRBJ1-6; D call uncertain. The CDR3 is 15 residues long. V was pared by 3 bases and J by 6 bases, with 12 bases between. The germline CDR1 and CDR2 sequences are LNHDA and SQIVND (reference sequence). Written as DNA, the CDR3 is TGTGCCAGTAGTATGGGAACCGAAGTTAATTCACCCCTCCACTTT. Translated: CASSMGTEVNSPLHF.

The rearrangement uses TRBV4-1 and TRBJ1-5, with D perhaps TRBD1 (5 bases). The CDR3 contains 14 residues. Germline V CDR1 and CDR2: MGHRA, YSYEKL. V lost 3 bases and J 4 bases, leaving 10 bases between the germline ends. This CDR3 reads CASSHLTVNQPQHF. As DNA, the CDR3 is TGCGCCAGCAGCCACTTGACAGTGAATCAGCCCCAGCATTTT.

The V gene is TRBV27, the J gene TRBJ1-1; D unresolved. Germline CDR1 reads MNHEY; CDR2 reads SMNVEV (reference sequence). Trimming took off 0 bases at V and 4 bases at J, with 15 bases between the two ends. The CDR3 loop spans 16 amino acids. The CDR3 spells CASSLSTKNLATEAFF. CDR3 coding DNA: TGTGCCAGCAGTTTATCCACAAAGAACCTCGCCACTGAAGCTTTCTTT.

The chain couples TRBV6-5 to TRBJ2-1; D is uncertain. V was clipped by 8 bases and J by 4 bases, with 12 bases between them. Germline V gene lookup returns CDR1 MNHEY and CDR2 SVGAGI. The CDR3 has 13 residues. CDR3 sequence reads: CASGKTDYNEQFF. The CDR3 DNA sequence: TGTGCCAGCGGGAAAACAGATTACAATGAGCAGTTCTTC.

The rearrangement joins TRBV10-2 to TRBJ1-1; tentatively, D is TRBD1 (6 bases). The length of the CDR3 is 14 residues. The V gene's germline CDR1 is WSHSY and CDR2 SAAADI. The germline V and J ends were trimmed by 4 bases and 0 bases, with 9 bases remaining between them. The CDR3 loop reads CASSVDSMNTEAFF. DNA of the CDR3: TGCGCCAGCAGTGTGGACAGTATGAACACTGAAGCTTTCTTT.

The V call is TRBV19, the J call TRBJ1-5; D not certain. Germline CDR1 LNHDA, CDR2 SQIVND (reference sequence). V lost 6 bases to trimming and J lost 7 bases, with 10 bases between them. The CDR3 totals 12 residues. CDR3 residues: CASRNGWQPQHF. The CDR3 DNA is TGTGCCAGTAGGAATGGATGGCAGCCCCAGCATTTT.

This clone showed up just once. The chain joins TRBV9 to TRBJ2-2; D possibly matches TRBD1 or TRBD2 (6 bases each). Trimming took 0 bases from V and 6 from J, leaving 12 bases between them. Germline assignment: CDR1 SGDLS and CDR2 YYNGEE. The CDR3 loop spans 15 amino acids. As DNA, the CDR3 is TGTGCCAGCAGCGTAGGTCCAGGGGAGGCCGGGGAGCTGTTTTTT. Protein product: CASSVGPGEAGELFF.

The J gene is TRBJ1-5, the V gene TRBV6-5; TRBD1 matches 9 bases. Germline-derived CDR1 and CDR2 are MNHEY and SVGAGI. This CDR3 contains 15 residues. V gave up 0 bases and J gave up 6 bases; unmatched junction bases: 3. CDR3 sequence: CASSYSYRGLQPQHF. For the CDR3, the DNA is TGTGCCAGCAGTTACTCGTACAGGGGGCTTCAGCCCCAGCATTTT.

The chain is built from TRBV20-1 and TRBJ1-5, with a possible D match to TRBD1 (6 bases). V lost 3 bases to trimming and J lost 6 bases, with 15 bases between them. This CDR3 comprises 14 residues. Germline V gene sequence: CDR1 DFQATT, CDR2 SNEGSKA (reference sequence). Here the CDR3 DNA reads TGCAGTGCTAGTGCGGGGGGCGCTTTTCAGCCCCAGCATTTT. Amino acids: CSASAGGAFQPQHF.

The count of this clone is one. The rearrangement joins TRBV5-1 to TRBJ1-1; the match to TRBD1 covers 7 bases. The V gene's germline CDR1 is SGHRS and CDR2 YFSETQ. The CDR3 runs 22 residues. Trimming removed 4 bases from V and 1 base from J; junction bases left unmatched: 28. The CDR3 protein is CASSIKTGPHPGVIIANTEAFF. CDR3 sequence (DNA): TGCGCCAGCAGCATTAAGACAGGGCCTCACCCTGGAGTAATAATAGCGAACACTGAAGCTTTCTTT. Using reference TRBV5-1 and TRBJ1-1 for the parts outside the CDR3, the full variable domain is KAGVTQTPRYLIKTRGQQVTLSCSPISGHRSVSWYQQTPGQGLQFLFEYFSETQRNKGNFPGRFSGRQFSNSRSEMNVSTLELGDSALYLCASSIKTGPHPGVIIANTEAFFGQGTRLTVV.

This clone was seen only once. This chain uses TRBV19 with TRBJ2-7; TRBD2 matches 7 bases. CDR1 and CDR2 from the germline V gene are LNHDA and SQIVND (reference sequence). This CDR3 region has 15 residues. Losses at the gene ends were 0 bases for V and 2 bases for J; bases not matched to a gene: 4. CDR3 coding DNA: TGTGCCAGTAGTATAGAGGTAGGGAGGGCCTACGAGCAGTACTTC. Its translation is CASSIEVGRAYEQYF. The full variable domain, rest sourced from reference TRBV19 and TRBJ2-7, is DGGITQSPKYLFRKEGQNVTLSCEQNLNHDAMYWYRQDPGQGLRLIYYSQIVNDFQKGDIAEGYSVSREKKESFPLTVTSAQKNPTAFYLCASSIEVGRAYEQYFGPGTRLTVT.

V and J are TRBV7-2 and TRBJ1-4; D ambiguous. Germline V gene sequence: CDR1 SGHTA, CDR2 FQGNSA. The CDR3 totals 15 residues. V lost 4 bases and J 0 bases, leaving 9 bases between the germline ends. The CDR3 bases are TGTGCCAGCAGCTCACAGCCTTCAACTAATGAAAAACTGTTTTTT. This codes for CASSSQPSTNEKLFF.

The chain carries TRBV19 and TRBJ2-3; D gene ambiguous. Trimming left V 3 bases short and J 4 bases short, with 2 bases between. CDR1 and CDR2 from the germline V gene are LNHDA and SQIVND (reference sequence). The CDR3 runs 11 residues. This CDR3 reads CASSMADTQYF. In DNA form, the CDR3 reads TGTGCCAGTAGTATGGCAGATACGCAGTATTTT.

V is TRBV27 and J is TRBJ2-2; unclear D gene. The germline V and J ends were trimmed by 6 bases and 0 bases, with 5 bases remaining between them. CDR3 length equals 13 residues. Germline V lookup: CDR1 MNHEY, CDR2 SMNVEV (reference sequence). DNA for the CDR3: TGTGCCAGCAGAGGAGCGAACACCGGGGAGCTGTTTTTT. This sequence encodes CASRGANTGELFF.

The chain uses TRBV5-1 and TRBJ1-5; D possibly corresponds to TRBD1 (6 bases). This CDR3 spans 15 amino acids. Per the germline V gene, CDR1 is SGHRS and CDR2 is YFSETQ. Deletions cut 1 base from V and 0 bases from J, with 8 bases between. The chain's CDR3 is CASSLRGNSNQPQHF. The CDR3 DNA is TGCGCCAGCAGCTTGAGGGGGAATAGCAATCAGCCCCAGCATTTT.

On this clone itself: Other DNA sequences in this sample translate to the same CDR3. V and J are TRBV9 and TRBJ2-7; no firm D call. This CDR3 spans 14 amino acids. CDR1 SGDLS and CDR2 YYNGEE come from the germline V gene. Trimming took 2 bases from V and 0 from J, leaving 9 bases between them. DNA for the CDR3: TGTGCCAGCAGCGTCGGAACAGTCTCCTACGAGCAGTACTTC. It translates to CASSVGTVSYEQYF. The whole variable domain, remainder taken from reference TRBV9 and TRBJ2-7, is DSGVTQTPKHLITATGQRVTLRCSPRSGDLSVYWYQQSLDQGLQFLIQYYNGEERAKGNILERFSAQQFPDLHSELNLSSLELGDSALYFCASSVGTVSYEQYFGPGTRLTVT.

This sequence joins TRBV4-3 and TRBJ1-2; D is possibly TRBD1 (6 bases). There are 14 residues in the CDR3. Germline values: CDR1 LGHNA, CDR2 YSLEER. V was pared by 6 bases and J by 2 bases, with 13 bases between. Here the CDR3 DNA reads TGCGCCAGCAGGCCTTCAACAGGGAACTATGGCTACACCTTC. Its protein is CASRPSTGNYGYTF.

The CDR3 region has the DNA TGTGCCAGCACCCCCCAACTCGGGGAGCTGTTTTTT. Its translation: CASTPQLGELFF. V is TRBV12-3 or TRBV12-4 and J is TRBJ2-2; D not certain. The V end was cut by 7 bases, the J end by 7 bases, with 10 bases between. The CDR3 extends over 12 amino acids.

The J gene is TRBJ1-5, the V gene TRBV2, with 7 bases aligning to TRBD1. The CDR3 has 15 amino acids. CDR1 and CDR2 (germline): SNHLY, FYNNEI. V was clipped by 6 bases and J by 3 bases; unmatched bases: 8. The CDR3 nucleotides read TGTGCCAGCAGGAACCGGGACAGCGTCAATCAGCCCCAGCATTTT. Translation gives CASRNRDSVNQPQHF.

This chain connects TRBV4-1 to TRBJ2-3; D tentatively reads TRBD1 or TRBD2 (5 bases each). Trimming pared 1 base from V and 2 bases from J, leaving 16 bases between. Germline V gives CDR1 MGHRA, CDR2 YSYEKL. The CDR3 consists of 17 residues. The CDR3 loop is CASSQVDLGVSTDTQYF. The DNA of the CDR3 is TGCGCCAGCAGCCAAGTGGACTTGGGGGTATCCACAGATACGCAGTATTTT.